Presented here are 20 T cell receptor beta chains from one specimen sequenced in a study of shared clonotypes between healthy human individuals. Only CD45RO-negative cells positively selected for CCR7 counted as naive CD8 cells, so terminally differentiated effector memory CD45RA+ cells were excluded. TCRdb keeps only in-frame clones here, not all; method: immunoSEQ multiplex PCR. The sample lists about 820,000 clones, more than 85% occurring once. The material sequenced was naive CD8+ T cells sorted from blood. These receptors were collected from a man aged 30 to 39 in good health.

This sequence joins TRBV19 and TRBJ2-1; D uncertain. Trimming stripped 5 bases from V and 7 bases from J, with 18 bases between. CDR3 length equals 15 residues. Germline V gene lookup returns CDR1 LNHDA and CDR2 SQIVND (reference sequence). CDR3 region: CASSLFVDEFNEQFF. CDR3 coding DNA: TGTGCCAGTAGTTTATTCGTAGACGAATTTAATGAGCAGTTCTTC.

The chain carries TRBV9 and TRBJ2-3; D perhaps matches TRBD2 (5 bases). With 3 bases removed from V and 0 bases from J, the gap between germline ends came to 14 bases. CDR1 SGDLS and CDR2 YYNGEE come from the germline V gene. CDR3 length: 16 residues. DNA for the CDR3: TGTGCCAGCAGCGCCTCACCGGACTTTAGCACAGATACGCAGTATTTT. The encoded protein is CASSASPDFSTDTQYF.

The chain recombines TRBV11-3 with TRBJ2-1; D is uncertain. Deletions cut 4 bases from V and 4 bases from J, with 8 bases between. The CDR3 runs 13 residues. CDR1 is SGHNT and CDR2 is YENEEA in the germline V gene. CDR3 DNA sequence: TGTGCCAGCAGCTCCGGGCGATACAATGAGCAGTTCTTC. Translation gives CASSSGRYNEQFF.

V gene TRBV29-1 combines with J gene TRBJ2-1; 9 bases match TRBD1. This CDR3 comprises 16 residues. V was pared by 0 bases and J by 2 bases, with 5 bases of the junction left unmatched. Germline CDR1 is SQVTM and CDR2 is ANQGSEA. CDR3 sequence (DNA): TGCAGCGTTGAAGATCCCACAGGGGGCGCCTACAATGAGCAGTTCTTC. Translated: CSVEDPTGGAYNEQFF.

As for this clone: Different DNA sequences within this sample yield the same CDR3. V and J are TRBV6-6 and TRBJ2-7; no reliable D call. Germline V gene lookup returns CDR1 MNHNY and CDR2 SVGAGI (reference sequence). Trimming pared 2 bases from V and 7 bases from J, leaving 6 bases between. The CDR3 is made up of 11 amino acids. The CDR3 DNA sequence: TGTGCCAGCAGTTACGCGAGAGAGCAGTACTTC. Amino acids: CASSYAREQYF.

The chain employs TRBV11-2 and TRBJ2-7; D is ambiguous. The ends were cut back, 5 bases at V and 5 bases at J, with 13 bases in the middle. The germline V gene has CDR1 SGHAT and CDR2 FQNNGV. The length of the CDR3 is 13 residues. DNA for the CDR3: TGTGCCAGCAGCCTGCTCCCCGGCGACGAGCAGTACTTC. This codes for CASSLLPGDEQYF.

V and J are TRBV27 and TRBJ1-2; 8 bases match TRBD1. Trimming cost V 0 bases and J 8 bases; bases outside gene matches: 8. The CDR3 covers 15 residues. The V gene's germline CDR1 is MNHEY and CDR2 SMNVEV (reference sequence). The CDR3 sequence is CASSLSRTGLRGYTF. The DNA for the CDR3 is TGTGCCAGCAGTTTATCCCGGACAGGGCTTAGAGGCTACACCTTC.

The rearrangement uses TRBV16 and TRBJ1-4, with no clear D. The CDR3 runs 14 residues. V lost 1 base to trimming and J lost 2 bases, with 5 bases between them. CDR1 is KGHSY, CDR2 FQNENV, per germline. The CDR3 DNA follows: TGTGCCAGCAGCCAATGGCAGACTAATGAAAAACTGTTTTTT. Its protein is CASSQWQTNEKLFF.

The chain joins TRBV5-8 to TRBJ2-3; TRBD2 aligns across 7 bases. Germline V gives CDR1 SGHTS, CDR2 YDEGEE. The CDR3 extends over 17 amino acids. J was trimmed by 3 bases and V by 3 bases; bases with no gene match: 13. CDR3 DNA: TGTGCCAGCAGCTGGGGGATTGCGGGAGTACGTACAGATACGCAGTATTTT. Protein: CASSWGIAGVRTDTQYF.

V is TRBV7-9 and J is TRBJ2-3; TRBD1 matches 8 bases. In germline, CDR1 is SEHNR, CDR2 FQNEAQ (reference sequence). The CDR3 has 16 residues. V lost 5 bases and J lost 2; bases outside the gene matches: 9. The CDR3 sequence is CASSLPRGHVTDTQYF. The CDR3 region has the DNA TGTGCCAGCAGCCTACCCAGGGGGCATGTCACAGATACGCAGTATTTT.

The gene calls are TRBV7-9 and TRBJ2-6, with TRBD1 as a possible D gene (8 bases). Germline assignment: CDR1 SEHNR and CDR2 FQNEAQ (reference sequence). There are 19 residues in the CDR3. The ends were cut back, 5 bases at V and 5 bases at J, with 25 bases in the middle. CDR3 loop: CASSGTGGGLLRRANVLTF. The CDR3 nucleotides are TGTGCCAGCAGCGGGACAGGTGGGGGACTACTCCGACGGGCCAACGTCCTGACTTTC.

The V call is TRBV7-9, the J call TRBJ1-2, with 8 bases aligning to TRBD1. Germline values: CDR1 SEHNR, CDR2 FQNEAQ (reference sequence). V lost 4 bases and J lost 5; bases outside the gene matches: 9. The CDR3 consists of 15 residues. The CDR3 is CASSSPGTGLYGYTF. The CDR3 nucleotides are TGTGCCAGCAGCTCCCCCGGGACAGGACTATATGGCTACACCTTC.

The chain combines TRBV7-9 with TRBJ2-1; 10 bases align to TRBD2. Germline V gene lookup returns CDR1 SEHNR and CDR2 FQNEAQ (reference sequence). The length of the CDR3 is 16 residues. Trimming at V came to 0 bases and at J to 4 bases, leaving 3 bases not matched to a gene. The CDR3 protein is CASSLAETSGYNEQFF. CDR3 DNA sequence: TGTGCCAGCAGCTTAGCGGAGACTAGCGGGTACAATGAGCAGTTCTTC.

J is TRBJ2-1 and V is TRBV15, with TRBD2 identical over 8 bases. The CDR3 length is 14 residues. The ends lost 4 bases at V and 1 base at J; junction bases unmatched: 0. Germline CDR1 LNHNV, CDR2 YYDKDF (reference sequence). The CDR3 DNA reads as TGTGCCACCAGCAAGCGGGGGTCCTACAATGAGCAGTTCTTC. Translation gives CATSKRGSYNEQFF.

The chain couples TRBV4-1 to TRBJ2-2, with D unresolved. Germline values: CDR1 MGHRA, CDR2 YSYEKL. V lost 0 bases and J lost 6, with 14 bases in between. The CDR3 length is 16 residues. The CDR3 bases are TGCGCCAGCAGCCAAGATCTCGCCGACGGATCCGGGGAGCTGTTTTTT. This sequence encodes CASSQDLADGSGELFF.

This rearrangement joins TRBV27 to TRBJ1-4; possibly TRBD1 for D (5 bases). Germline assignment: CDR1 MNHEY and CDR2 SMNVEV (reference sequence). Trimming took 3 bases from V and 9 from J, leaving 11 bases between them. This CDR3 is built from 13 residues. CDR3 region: CASSLGRSKKLFF. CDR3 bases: TGTGCCAGCAGTTTGGGACGGTCCAAAAAACTGTTTTTT. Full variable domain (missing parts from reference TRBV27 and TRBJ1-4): EAQVTQNPRYLITVTGKKLTVTCSQNMNHEYMSWYRQDPGLGLRQIYYSMNVEVTDKGDVPEGYKVSRKEKRNFPLILESPSPNQTSLYFCASSLGRSKKLFFGSGTQLSVL.

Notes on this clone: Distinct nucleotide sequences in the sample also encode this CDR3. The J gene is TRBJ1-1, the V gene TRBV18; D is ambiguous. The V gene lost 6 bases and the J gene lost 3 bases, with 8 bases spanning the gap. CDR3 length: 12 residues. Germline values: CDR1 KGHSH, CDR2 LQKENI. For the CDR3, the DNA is TGTGCCAGCTCCCCGGGATACACTGAAGCTTTCTTT. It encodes CASSPGYTEAFF.

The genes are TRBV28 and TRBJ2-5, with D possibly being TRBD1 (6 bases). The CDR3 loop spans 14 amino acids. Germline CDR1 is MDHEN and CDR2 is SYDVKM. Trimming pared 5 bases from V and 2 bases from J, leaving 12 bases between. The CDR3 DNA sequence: TGTGCCAGCAGTACTCTAGGGGGACAAGAGACCCAGTACTTC. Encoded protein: CASSTLGGQETQYF.

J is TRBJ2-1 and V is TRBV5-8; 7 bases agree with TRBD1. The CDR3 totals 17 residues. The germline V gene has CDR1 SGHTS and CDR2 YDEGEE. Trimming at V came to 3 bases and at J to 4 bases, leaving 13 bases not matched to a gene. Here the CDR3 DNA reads TGTGCCAGCAGCTCATCAACGGCGGACAGGTCTTACAATGAGCAGTTCTTC. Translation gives CASSSSTADRSYNEQFF.

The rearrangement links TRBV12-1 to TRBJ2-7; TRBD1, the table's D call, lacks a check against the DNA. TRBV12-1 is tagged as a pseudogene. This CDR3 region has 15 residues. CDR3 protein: CADSPLSRLSCEQYF. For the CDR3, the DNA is TGTGCCGACAGCCCCCTCTCCCGTCTTAGCTGCGAGCAGTACTTC.